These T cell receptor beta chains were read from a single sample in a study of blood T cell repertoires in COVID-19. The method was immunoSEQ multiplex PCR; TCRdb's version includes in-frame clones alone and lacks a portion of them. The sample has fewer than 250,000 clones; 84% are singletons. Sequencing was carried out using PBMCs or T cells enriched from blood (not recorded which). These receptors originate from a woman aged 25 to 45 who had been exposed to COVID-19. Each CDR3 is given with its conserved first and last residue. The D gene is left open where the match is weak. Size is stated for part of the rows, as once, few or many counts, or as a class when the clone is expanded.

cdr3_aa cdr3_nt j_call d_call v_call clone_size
CASRAPGRTGCYEQYF TGCGCCAGCAGGGCCCCTGGGCGGACAGGGTGTTACGAGCAGTACTTC TRBJ2-7 TRBD1 TRBV10-1 NA
CASSLAAGGALAGYTF TGCGCCAGCAGCTTGGCGGCCGGTGGGGCTCTGGCTGGCTACACCTTC TRBJ1-2 NA TRBV5-1 NA
CASSRDQPQHF TGTGCCAGTTCGAGAGATCAGCCCCAGCATTTT TRBJ1-5 NA TRBV12-3/TRBV12-4 NA
CASNLRTGGNTGELFF TGCGCCAGCAATTTGAGGACAGGGGGGAACACCGGGGAGCTGTTTTTT TRBJ2-2 TRBD1 TRBV5-1 NA
CASSPLRNTEAFF TGTGCCAGTAGTCCATTGAGGAACACTGAAGCTTTCTTT TRBJ1-1 NA TRBV19 few
CASGPGGRETQYF TGTGCCAGCGGCCCAGGGGGCCGGGAGACCCAGTACTTC TRBJ2-5 TRBD1 TRBV25-1 NA
CSHRGYSNQPQHF TGCAGTCACAGGGGATATAGCAATCAGCCCCAGCATTTT TRBJ1-5 TRBD1 TRBV29-1 NA
CSVGTSTRNYGYTF TGCAGCGTGGGGACTTCGACGAGAAACTATGGCTACACCTTC TRBJ1-2 NA TRBV29-1 NA
CATGYEGQGGYGYTF TGTGCCACAGGCTATGAAGGACAGGGAGGGTATGGCTACACCTTC TRBJ1-2 TRBD1 TRBV27 NA
CASSFRGTEWYF TGTGCCAGCAGTTTTCGCGGGACTGAATGGTACTTC TRBJ2-7 NA TRBV2 NA
CASRQETGELFF TGTGCCAGCAGACAAGAAACCGGGGAGCTGTTTTTT TRBJ2-2 NA TRBV25-1 few
CASSILQGEVSTEAFF TGTGCCAGCAGCATCCTACAGGGGGAAGTGAGCACTGAAGCTTTCTTT TRBJ1-1 TRBD1 TRBV7-3 NA
CAWSAGTYSGNTIYF TGTGCCTGGAGTGCGGGAACTTACTCTGGAAACACCATATATTTT TRBJ1-3 NA TRBV30 NA
CASSSTGTILYEQYF TGTGCCAGCAGCTCAACCGGGACAATCCTCTACGAGCAGTACTTC TRBJ2-7 NA TRBV5-4 NA
CATEGTPWYQPQHF TGTGCCACCGAGGGGACACCCTGGTATCAGCCCCAGCATTTT TRBJ1-5 NA TRBV6-4 NA
CASSLERDQPQHF TGTGCCAGCAGCCTTGAACGAGATCAGCCCCAGCATTTT TRBJ1-5 NA TRBV6-5 NA
CASSRTGVGYTEAFF TGTGCCAGCAGCCGGACAGGGGTCGGGTACACTGAAGCTTTCTTT TRBJ1-1 TRBD1 TRBV3-1/TRBV3-2 NA
CASSYLPGGTDTQYF TGTGCCAGCAGCTACTTACCGGGGGGCACAGATACGCAGTATTTT TRBJ2-3 NA TRBV7-9 NA
CASSLSGTGLYEQYF TGTGCCAGCAGTTTATCGGGGACAGGGTTGTACGAGCAGTACTTC TRBJ2-7 TRBD1 TRBV27 few
CASSPGGGPGTGELFF TGTGCCAGCAGCCCAGGCGGGGGGCCGGGCACCGGGGAGCTGTTTTTT TRBJ2-2 TRBD2 TRBV11-2 NA
CASSESGDRSYEQYF TGTGCCAGCAGTGAATCCGGGGACAGGAGCTACGAGCAGTACTTC TRBJ2-7 TRBD1 TRBV25-1 NA
CSVGELRGGEQFF TGCAGCGTTGGAGAACTAAGGGGAGGTGAGCAGTTCTTC TRBJ2-1 NA TRBV29-1 NA
CASSLAGTELYGYTF TGCGCCAGCAGCTTGGCCGGGACAGAGCTCTATGGCTACACCTTC TRBJ1-2 TRBD1 TRBV5-1 NA
CASSERETQYF TGTGCCAGCAGCGAACGGGAGACCCAGTACTTC TRBJ2-5 NA TRBV7-6 NA
CATSRPRGQNTDTQYF TGTGCCACCAGCAGGCCCAGGGGGCAGAACACAGATACGCAGTATTTT TRBJ2-3 TRBD1 TRBV15 NA
CASSSGQLTDTQYF TGCGCCAGCAGCTCCGGACAGCTCACAGATACGCAGTATTTT TRBJ2-3 NA TRBV5-1 NA
CASSLYRGTEAFF TGTGCCAGCAGCTTGTACAGGGGCACTGAAGCTTTCTTT TRBJ1-1 TRBD1 TRBV5-4 NA
CASSLGRRGRRSPLHF TGCGCCAGCAGCTTGGGTCGCAGGGGGCGAAGGTCACCCCTCCACTTT TRBJ1-6 TRBD1 TRBV5-1 NA
CASSEFQIANGYTF TGTGCCAGCTCGGAGTTCCAAATTGCTAATGGCTACACCTTC TRBJ1-2 NA TRBV6-5 NA
CASSFQRGGYTF TGTGCCAGCAGTTTTCAGAGGGGGGGCTACACCTTC TRBJ1-2 NA TRBV12-3/TRBV12-4 NA
CASSANRDNNQPQHF TGTGCCAGCAGCGCAAACCGGGACAACAATCAGCCCCAGCATTTT TRBJ1-5 NA TRBV2 NA
CASSWGGGNEQFF TGTGCCAGCAGTTGGGGAGGGGGGAATGAGCAGTTCTTC TRBJ2-1 NA TRBV12-3/TRBV12-4 NA
CASSRTLQTGYNEKLFF TGTGCCAGCAGCCGTACCCTTCAGACAGGCTATAATGAAAAACTGTTTTTT TRBJ1-4 NA TRBV7-2 few
CASSPTGTDSQPQHF TGTGCCAGCTCACCGACCGGGACAGATAGTCAGCCCCAGCATTTT TRBJ1-5 TRBD1 TRBV18 NA
CASSPDRDYEQYF TGTGCCAGCAGCCCTGACAGGGACTACGAGCAGTACTTC TRBJ2-7 TRBD1 TRBV5-5 once
CASSQRGALGYGYTF TGTGCCAGCAGCCAACGGGGGGCCCTGGGCTATGGCTACACCTTC TRBJ1-2 NA TRBV14 NA
CASSFSHGYTF TGTGCCAGCAGTTTCTCCCATGGCTACACCTTC TRBJ1-2 NA TRBV28 few
CASSLTQGHYGYTF TGTGCCAGCAGTCTCACCCAGGGGCACTATGGCTACACCTTC TRBJ1-2 NA TRBV27 NA
CASSVDWNTEAFF TGTGCCAGCAGCGTTGACTGGAACACTGAAGCTTTCTTT TRBJ1-1 NA TRBV9 few
CSVAGLATDTQYF TGCAGCGTTGCGGGTCTAGCTACAGATACGCAGTATTTT TRBJ2-3 NA TRBV29-1 once
CASNDRAGSPLHF TGTGCCAGCAACGACAGGGCTGGTTCACCCCTCCACTTT TRBJ1-6 TRBD1 TRBV5-4 once
CSAKGEANEQFF TGCAGCGCCAAAGGTGAGGCGAATGAGCAGTTCTTC TRBJ2-1 NA TRBV29-1 NA
CASSTRPGLASYEQYF TGTGCCAGCAGTACCCGCCCGGGACTAGCTTCCTACGAGCAGTACTTC TRBJ2-7 TRBD2 TRBV2 NA
CASSSPDRRGEAFF TGTGCCAGCAGCTCGCCCGATCGAAGGGGAGAAGCTTTCTTT TRBJ1-1 NA TRBV13 once
CASSFTGTGRVTYEQYF TGTGCCAGCAGCTTTACCGGGACAGGGAGGGTCACCTACGAGCAGTACTTC TRBJ2-7 TRBD1 TRBV11-2 NA
CASADQGVMNNSPLHF TGTGCCAGTGCTGATCAGGGGGTAATGAATAATTCACCCCTCCACTTT TRBJ1-6 TRBD1 TRBV19 NA
CASSVTGGISPLHF TGTGCCAGCAGTGTCACAGGGGGCATCTCACCCCTCCACTTT TRBJ1-6 TRBD1 TRBV6-4 NA
CASSLAGTGATELYGYTF TGCGCCAGCAGCTTGGCCGGAACAGGGGCCACTGAACTCTATGGCTACACCTTC TRBJ1-2 TRBD1 TRBV5-1 NA
CASSVSLSSGNTIYF TGTGCCAGCAGCGTATCCCTGAGCTCTGGAAACACCATATATTTT TRBJ1-3 NA TRBV9 NA
CASYSPTNEKLFF TGTGCCAGCTATTCCCCAACTAATGAAAAACTGTTTTTT TRBJ1-4 NA TRBV6-5 once
CAISESPLTGTGNGYTF TGTGCCATCAGTGAGTCGCCCTTAACCGGGACAGGGAATGGCTACACCTTC TRBJ1-2 TRBD1 TRBV10-3 NA
CASSLDWRSSDTIYF TGTGCCAGCAGCTTAGATTGGAGATCTAGCGACACCATATATTTT TRBJ1-3 NA TRBV11-2 NA